This entry lists 17 T cell receptor beta chains sequenced from one sample in a study of blood T cell repertoires in COVID-19. The table came from immunoSEQ multiplex PCR; TCRdb's copy has only in-frame clones and leaves some out. The repertoire holds approximately 200,000 clones, with approximately 86% as singletons. Sequencing was carried out using PBMCs or T cells enriched from blood (not recorded which). Receptors originate from a woman in her twenties or thirties who had been exposed to COVID-19.

The V gene is TRBV5-4, the J gene TRBJ1-2; D is undetermined. The CDR3 is 17 residues long. CDR1 and CDR2 from the germline V gene are SGHNT and YYREEE (reference sequence). Trimming removed 6 bases at V and 0 bases at J, with 21 bases between. The CDR3 reads CASTLGGPTITNYGYTF. The DNA of the CDR3 is TGTGCCAGCACCCTGGGAGGCCCCACAATTACTAACTATGGCTACACCTTC.

This chain links TRBV10-3 with TRBJ2-1, with TRBD2 identical over 13 bases. Unmatched junction bases numbered 13, after V lost 3 bases and J lost 5 bases. There are 19 residues in the CDR3. Per the germline V gene, CDR1 is ENHRY and CDR2 is SYGVKD. The CDR3, as DNA: TGTGCCATCAGTGAAAAGGGACTAGCGGGGCGGAACCTCAACAATGAGCAGTTCTTC. As protein: CAISEKGLAGRNLNNEQFF.

The chain couples TRBV6-6 to TRBJ1-6, with D perhaps matching TRBD1 (6 bases). Germline-derived CDR1 and CDR2 are MNHNY and SVGAGI (reference sequence). The CDR3 is 14 residues long. Trimming took off 6 bases at V and 9 bases at J, with 15 bases between the two ends. As DNA, the CDR3 is TGTGCCAGCAGCCCCCCGGGGGGCCTTTCACCCCTCCACTTT. Encoded protein: CASSPPGGLSPLHF.

This clone came up once. V usage is TRBV5-1 and J usage is TRBJ1-4; TRBD1 agrees at 7 bases. With 4 bases clipped from V and 4 bases from J, the junction kept 4 bases outside the gene matches. CDR1 and CDR2 from the germline V gene are SGHRS and YFSETQ. The CDR3 has 14 residues. The CDR3 nucleotides are TGCGCCAGCAGCACGGGACAGATTAATGAAAAACTGTTTTTT. Protein: CASSTGQINEKLFF.

This rearrangement joins TRBV4-2 to TRBJ2-2, with D unclear. CDR3 length: 14 residues. Trimming stripped 4 bases from V and 4 bases from J, with 10 bases between. CDR1 LGHNA and CDR2 YNFKEQ come from the germline V gene. As DNA, the CDR3 is TGTGCCAGCAGCCCCGCGTCGGGCACCGGGGAGCTGTTTTTT. This translates into CASSPASGTGELFF.

V is TRBV30 and J is TRBJ1-4; weak D call: TRBD1 (5 bases). V lost 4 bases and J lost 7, with 13 bases in between. Germline V CDR1 and CDR2: GTSNPN, SVGIG (reference sequence). This CDR3 spans 13 amino acids. The CDR3 DNA reads as TGTGCCTGGAATCAGGGTTTAGGTGAAAAACTGTTTTTT. Residues: CAWNQGLGEKLFF.

The chain recombines TRBV4-1 with TRBJ1-5; TRBD1 matches at 8 bases. The junction had 4 bases not matched to a gene; V was cut back by 4 bases and J by 2 bases. The CDR3 has 15 residues. Germline V lookup: CDR1 MGHRA, CDR2 YSYEKL. The CDR3 sequence is CASSLDRVGNQPQHF. The DNA of the CDR3 is TGCGCCAGCAGCCTGGACAGGGTGGGCAATCAGCCCCAGCATTTT.

The chain combines TRBV3-1 (or the pseudogene TRBV3-2) with TRBJ2-2, with 9 nucleotides matching TRBD2. Per germline, CDR1 LGHDT and CDR2 YNNKEL (reference sequence). CDR3 length: 17 residues. The J segment lost 4 bases and the V segment lost 2 bases, leaving 8 bases of the junction unmatched. The CDR3 DNA is TGTGCCAGCAGCCAAAAAGGGGGACTAGCCGGCACCGGGGAGCTGTTTTTT. Translating it yields CASSQKGGLAGTGELFF.

V gene TRBV28 combines with J gene TRBJ1-4; D unresolved. V lost 6 bases to trimming and J lost 7 bases, with 15 bases between them. This CDR3 comprises 14 residues. CDR1 is MDHEN, CDR2 SYDVKM, per germline. The CDR3 sequence: CASSVVRGGEKLFF. CDR3 sequence (DNA): TGTGCCAGCAGCGTGGTCCGGGGAGGTGAAAAACTGTTTTTT.

V and J are TRBV3-1 (or the pseudogene TRBV3-2) and TRBJ1-1; D is ambiguous. The CDR3 is made up of 12 amino acids. Looked up from germline, CDR1 is LGHDT and CDR2 is YNNKEL (reference sequence). V was shortened by 1 base and J by 4 bases, with 4 bases between the two germline ends. CDR3 residues: CASSQASTEAFF. Written as DNA, the CDR3 is TGTGCCAGCAGCCAAGCCTCCACTGAAGCTTTCTTT.

This chain connects TRBV18 to TRBJ2-7, with TRBD1 as a possible D gene (6 bases). V shed 2 bases and J shed 6 bases, with 17 bases lying between them. CDR1 and CDR2 from the germline V gene are KGHSH and LQKENI. The CDR3 is made up of 15 amino acids. This CDR3 reads CASSPNRAAVSEQYF. The DNA of the CDR3 is TGTGCCAGCTCACCAAACAGGGCTGCGGTGAGCGAGCAGTACTTC. Combining the CDR3 with reference TRBV18 and TRBJ2-7 gives the whole variable domain NAGVMQNPRHLVRRRGQEARLRCSPMKGHSHVYWYRQLPEEGLKFMVYLQKENIIDESGMPKERFSAEFPKEGPSILRIQQVVRGDSAAYFCASSPNRAAVSEQYFGPGTRLTVT.

The chain carries TRBV3-1 (or the pseudogene TRBV3-2) and TRBJ2-5, with TRBD2 identical over 10 bases. Per the germline V gene, CDR1 is LGHDT and CDR2 is YNNKEL (reference sequence). There are 16 residues in the CDR3. J gave up 1 base and V 1 base, and 3 bases lay outside the gene matches. The CDR3 nucleotides read TGTGCCAGCAGCCAAGGGGCTAGCGGGGGCCAAGAGACCCAGTACTTC. Residues: CASSQGASGGQETQYF.

The J gene is TRBJ2-7, the V gene TRBV10-1; 7 bases fit TRBD2. The germline V gene encodes CDR1 WNHNN and CDR2 SYGVQD (reference sequence). The J segment lost 4 bases and the V segment lost 2 bases, leaving 5 bases of the junction unmatched. CDR3 size: 14 residues. The chain's CDR3 is CASSEGLGLYEQYF. DNA of the CDR3: TGCGCCAGCAGTGAGGGACTAGGTTTGTACGAGCAGTACTTC.

The rearrangement links TRBV18 to TRBJ1-1; 8 bases are a match to TRBD1. CDR3 size: 14 residues. Unmatched junction bases numbered 6, after V lost 4 bases and J lost 5 bases. The germline V gene has CDR1 KGHSH and CDR2 LQKENI. In nucleotides, the CDR3 is TGTGCCAGCTCACGGGGGACAGGCGGAACTGAAGCTTTCTTT. Protein sequence: CASSRGTGGTEAFF.

This clone appeared a single time. The V gene is TRBV6-5, the J gene TRBJ1-1; TRBD1 might be the D (5 bases). The CDR3 totals 12 residues. Trimming took off 6 bases at V and 5 bases at J, with 10 bases between the two ends. In germline, CDR1 is MNHEY, CDR2 SVGAGI. The CDR3 is CASRQHRTEAFF. DNA of the CDR3: TGTGCCAGCAGGCAACACAGGACTGAAGCTTTCTTT.

The J gene is TRBJ1-5, the V gene TRBV4-2, with D perhaps matching TRBD1 (5 bases). V was shortened by 0 bases and J by 3 bases, with 12 bases between the two germline ends. The CDR3 contains 16 residues. Germline V gene lookup returns CDR1 LGHNA and CDR2 YNFKEQ. CDR3 region: CASSQDRVGANQPQHF. The DNA of the CDR3 is TGTGCCAGCAGCCAAGATCGGGTAGGGGCCAATCAGCCCCAGCATTTT.

The chain couples TRBV29-1 to TRBJ1-2; the D gene is possibly TRBD1 (5 bases). From germline, CDR1 is SQVTM and CDR2 ANQGSEA. CDR3 length equals 13 residues. V lost 4 bases, J lost 5 bases, and 14 bases lay in between. The CDR3 sequence is CSVAGRARYGYTF. DNA of the CDR3: TGCAGCGTTGCCGGCAGGGCACGTTATGGCTACACCTTC. Filled out from reference TRBV29-1 and TRBJ1-2, the complete variable domain reads SAVISQKPSRDICQRGTSLTIQCQVDSQVTMMFWYRQQPGQSLTLIATANQGSEATYESGFVIDKFPISRPNLTFSTLTVSNMSPEDSSIYLCSVAGRARYGYTFGSGTRLTVV.